This T cell receptor beta chain was sequenced for a study of regulatory T cells in long-lasting Graves disease. This CDR3 is built from 15 residues. The germline V gene encodes CDR1 GTSNPN and CDR2 SVGIG (reference sequence). V lost 2 bases to trimming and J lost 0 bases, with 11 bases between them. Study observations and caveats: It was in persistent disease that TRBV28, TRBJ1-2 and TRBJ2-5 were favored. Persistent cases of Graves' showed reduced TCR diversity relative to newly diagnosed patients.

A word on this clonotype: What it recognizes is unknown.

Indicated time point: persistent/refractory GD, antithyroid drugs over 5 years with positive TRAb. RNA isolated from PBMCs was used to make the TCR library. iRepertoire HTBI primers and Arm-PCR of CDR3 regions built TCR beta libraries. Using its own MiXCR run on the multiplex PCR reads, TCRdb lists one record per CDR3 protein. The sample has more than 650,000 distinct CDR3 sequences, approximately 29% seen once; the top ten hold roughly 40%. The specimen was peripheral blood mononuclear cells (PBMCs), collected when the disease was refractory, from a patient treated with antithyroid drugs. The sequence derives from a female donor with Graves disease. This chain connects TRBV30 to TRBJ1-5; no definite D call. CDR3 nucleotide sequence: TGTGCCTGGAGTTCAGGAGAGTATAGCAATCAGCCCCAGCATTTT. Protein product: CAWSSGEYSNQPQHF. The whole variable domain, filled in from reference TRBV30 and TRBJ1-5, reads SQTIHQWPATLVQPVGSPLSLECTVEGTSNPNLYWYRQAAGRGLQLLFYSVGIGQISSEVPQNLSASRPQDRQFILSSKKLLLSDSGFYLCAWSSGEYSNQPQHFGDGTRLSIL.